The sequence of this T cell receptor beta chain was determined in a study of CD4 T cells in relation to SARS-CoV-2 and coronaviruses. General observations from the study: No crossreactivity against non-spike viral proteins was tested here.

This clone was observed once. Its antigen remains unidentified. Sequencing used immunoSEQ multiplex PCR; TCRdb keeps in-frame clones, though not all of them. The sample yields about 40,000 clones, over 60% seen once. Germline V gene sequence: CDR1 SEHNR, CDR2 FQNEAQ (reference sequence). V dropped 5 bases and J dropped 4; count of bases not matched to a gene: 17. CDR3 length: 18 residues. The chain recombines TRBV7-9 with TRBJ1-3; 7 bases agree with TRBD1. Specimen: memory CD4+ T cells from PBMCs, cultured in vitro. The sequence was obtained from an adult with COVID-19. CDR3 coding DNA: TGTGCCAGCAGCCTCCCCCTCTTAAGGGGGCGAAACGGAAACACCATATATTTT. It is translated as CASSLPLLRGRNGNTIYF.